The T cell receptor (beta chain) described here comes from a study of CD8 T cells in Susac syndrome. Random hexamers were used to reverse transcribe roughly 0.5 to 1 ug of RNA. Multiplex immunoSEQ PCR targeted 54 Vbeta and 13 Jbeta TCR beta segments. TCRdb analysed the immunoSEQ multiplex PCR reads with MiXCR anew, one entry per CDR3 protein. The table lists approximately 90,000 distinct CDR3 sequences, roughly 91% of them singletons. Trimming removed 10 bases from V and 0 bases from J; junction bases left unmatched: 12. The length of the CDR3 is 16 residues. Per the germline V gene, CDR1 is SNHLY and CDR2 is FYNNEI.

This clonotype originated in a human donor in good health. The V and J genes are TRBV2 and TRBJ2-1; 7 bases are a match to TRBD2. Sequenced input: CD8+ T cells from PBMCs. CDR3 region: CATLAQAGPSYNEQFF. CDR3 DNA sequence: TGTGCCACCCTAGCCCAAGCGGGGCCCTCCTACAATGAGCAGTTCTTC.